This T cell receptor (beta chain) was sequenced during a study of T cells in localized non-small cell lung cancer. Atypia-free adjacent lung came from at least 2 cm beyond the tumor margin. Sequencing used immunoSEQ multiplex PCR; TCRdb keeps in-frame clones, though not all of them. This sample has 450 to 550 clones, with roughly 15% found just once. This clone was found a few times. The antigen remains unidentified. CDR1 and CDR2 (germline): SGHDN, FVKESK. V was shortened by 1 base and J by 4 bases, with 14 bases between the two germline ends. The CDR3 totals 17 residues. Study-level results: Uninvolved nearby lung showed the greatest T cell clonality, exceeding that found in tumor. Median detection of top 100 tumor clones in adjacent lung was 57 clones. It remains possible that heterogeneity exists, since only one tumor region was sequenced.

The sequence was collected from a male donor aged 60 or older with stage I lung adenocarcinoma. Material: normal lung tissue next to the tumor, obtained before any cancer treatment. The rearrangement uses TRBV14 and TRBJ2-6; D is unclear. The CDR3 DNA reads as TGTGCCAGCAGCCAAGTTGGCAGCGAGGCGGGGGCCAACGTCCTGACTTTC. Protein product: CASSQVGSEAGANVLTF.